Given below is one T cell receptor (beta chain) in context. Its antigen remains undetermined. One base away there is no much larger clone; base qualities are not given. The method behind the library was the immunoSEQ multiplex PCR assay. A mixture of 60 forward primers for TCR Vbeta segments and 13 reverse primers for TCR Jbeta segments was used in the multiplex PCR. Amplification of the CDR3 region of rearranged TCR beta genes was performed with a multiplex PCR assay on genomic DNA. The amplified TCR beta libraries were sequenced on the Illumina HiSeq System as 87-base-pair reads. Concerning the study's data processing: In a later analysis, roughly 80 million unique TCR beta chains were counted across the roughly 610 repertoires, and around 10 million of these chains were shared by at least two donors. Raw reads were error-corrected and collapsed into unique sequences by a nearest-neighbor algorithm in which closely related sequences were merged to remove PCR and sequencing errors. CDR3 sequences were aligned to IMGT reference sequences to assign V, D and J gene segments. For a sequence to be retained, a match of at least six nucleotides to both a V gene segment and a J gene segment was required. A rearrangement was called productive if the CDR3 had no stop codons and remained in frame with V and J, and every other rearrangement was called non-productive. Following IMGT convention, CDR3 was defined as the stretch from the second conserved V-encoded cysteine up to the conserved J-encoded phenylalanine. In an earlier analysis of 587 of the donors, sequences lacking an unambiguous match to a single V gene segment were excluded. An earlier analysis of 587 of the donors classified V segments as functional when productive rearrangements were above 56.7% and as segregating when the standard deviation between donors was above 5%. To diagnose cytomegalovirus status from the catalog of TCR beta chain sequences, a statistical classification framework was built. A later analysis assigned V and J genes by comparing TCR nucleotide sequences with IMGT/GENE-DB human TR gene sequences. A later analysis assigned CDR3 sequences and most-parsimonious VDJ recombination scenarios with the TCRdist pipeline. In a later analysis, each TCR beta chain was defined by its CDR3 amino acid sequence together with its V-gene family, and reads without a unique V-gene family were excluded. A later analysis removed roughly 590 highly shared, low-generation-probability nucleotide sequences to deal with suspected cross-contamination and a sequencing artifact. A later analysis calculated a clonal expansion index for each public chain from normalized within-repertoire ranks of inferred template counts. Generation probabilities in a later analysis came from a VDJ recombination model fitted to out-of-frame rearrangements, and those results were checked against IGoR. Hypergeometric tests were used in a later analysis to score TCR-TCR, TCR-HLA and TCR-CMV co-occurrence, with a repertoire-size bias correction applied to the TCR pairs. In a later analysis, false discovery rates were estimated by permuting HLA or CMV assignments 20 times. A later analysis grouped co-occurring TCRs with DBSCAN, adding TCRdist sequence similarity when clustering within HLA-allele-positive subsets. Repertoires with fewer than 30,000 or more than 120,000 public chains were left out of co-occurrence clustering, as were a handful of repertoires with anomalous nucleotide sharing. TCRdb re-hosts the immuneACCESS table, in-frame sequences only. Its copies lack some clones; in the studies checked, an unresolved V gene accounts for under half of them, and the cause for the rest is not known. The V and J calls and the clone size are those of that table, but D and trimming were determined from the DNA. The sample records around 210,000 clones, 80% to 90% of which are singletons. The leading ten clones occupy 0.2% to 0.25% of the sample.

This sample was taken from a study of cytomegalovirus exposure and HLA in healthy donors (dated by TCRdb to 2017 to 2019). As for the study more broadly: An earlier analysis of more than 550 of the donors reported roughly 300 Gb of sequence data and 117 million unique TCR beta sequences obtained from around 190 million T cells. An early release that covered 640 HLA-typed donors contained approximately 320 gigabases of sequencing data and 65 million to 100 million unique TCR sequences. Of the approximately 400 genotyped donors, about 80% fell in the genetic ancestry cluster associated with self-reported Caucasian donors. The study was designed to test whether signatures of past pathogen exposure could be identified by cataloging public T cell receptors. The T cell repertoires of some 700 subjects were profiled by immunosequencing and related to cytomegalovirus serostatus. Besides the first cohort of 666 subjects, a separate validation cohort made up of some 110 different subjects was used. The study combined high-throughput TCR immunosequencing, statistical association of individual TCRs with disease status, and machine learning to predict cytomegalovirus infection status. A later analysis re-analyzed previously published TCR beta repertoires from 600 to 850 donors and added high-resolution HLA genotyping to study TCR occurrence patterns. Rather than drawing on any new phenotypic data, the later analysis identified candidate immune exposures from TCR beta sequences and the way those sequences occurred across donors. An earlier analysis of more than 450 of the donors used high-throughput TCR beta sequencing to judge whether each TCR beta V gene segment behaved as functional or pseudogenic. Donor age, sex, ethnicity and CMV serostatus were collected together with the repertoire data. A later genetic analysis used genome-wide SNP genotypes for about 60% of the roughly 700 donors, treating that subset as a discovery cohort. All discovery cohort repertoires had been generated using a single sequencing platform. HLA typing covered class I and class II loci at four-digit resolution. Typing coverage differed by locus: A, B, C, DRB1 and DQB1 were typed in roughly 629-640 donors, DQA1 in 522, DPA1 in some 610, and DPB1 in roughly 450. A few DR-DQ haplotypes were treated as single units for association and clustering because of strong linkage in the cohort. On average, approximately 250,000 unique TCR beta nucleotide sequences were sequenced per donor among fewer than 500 genotyped donors of the cohort, with around 19% of those sequences being non-productive.

Beyond this particular receptor, the publication reports: Because counts were too low, about 18 rarely observed V segments, including chromosome 9 orphons, were excluded from the earlier analysis of some 590 of the donors. According to a later genetic analysis, donors in an Asian-associated ancestry cluster had fewer N-insertions in productive TCRs than the roughly 700-donor mean. In a later analysis, several top co-occurrence clusters were reported to appear linked to parvovirus B19, influenza, CMV and Epstein-Barr virus. A total of fewer than 200 TCR beta chains were listed by the study as associated with cytomegalovirus. In a later analysis, HLA-associated TCR beta chains showed more clonal expansion and lower generation probabilities than non-associated chains that were equally common. A further reported finding was that TCR beta sequences accurately predicted the HLA-A and HLA-B alleles for most subjects in the first cohort. Immune exposure information for the cohort was limited to CMV serostatus. Sequencing depth was assumed to be roughly uniform across donors in the presence/absence analyses, though that assumption may not hold. Strong co-occurrence of HLA alleles, especially DR and DQ, made assigning TCR associations to individual alleles difficult. In vitro tests confirmed that a few of the cytomegalovirus-associated TCR beta chains recognize cytomegalovirus antigens. In a later genetic analysis, a missense DCLRE1C variant was associated with V-gene and J-gene trimming of TCR beta chains, and the association was replicated in an independent cohort. Linkage disequilibrium might explain the correlated functional status among segregating V segments, but an unknown experimental factor could not be excluded. At a false discovery rate of 0.05, a later analysis linked 16,951 TCR beta sequences to specific HLA alleles. A later analysis found that TCR association rates varied across HLA loci, with DRB1 alleles showing the most associated TCRs and HLA-C alleles the fewest. Because some donors lacked HLA typing at each locus, the association tests relied only on the typed subset. Most TCR sequences were seen in very few donors, while some public TCRs were found in many individuals. Broadly in line with IMGT annotations, most TCR beta V segments showed up in productive rearrangements about 87% or about 30% of the time in an earlier analysis of approximately 640 of the donors. Most CMV-associated TCR beta chains appeared to be HLA-restricted in a later analysis, and the HLA associations seemed to be driven largely by CMV exposure. A group of highly shared sequence variants was considered likely to be a technical artifact of the sequencing pipeline. The authors suggested that the approach could potentially be generalized to other disease states and immunological phenotypes. Some IMGT-functional V segments, including TRBV6-2 and TRBV6-3, could not be told apart with the 87-base-pair reads, so those segments were excluded. The classifier was reported to diagnose cytomegalovirus status with high specificity and sensitivity in both the original cohort and the validation cohort. This cohort had only TCR beta chains sequenced, and the lack of alpha or paired-chain data limited which features could be detected.

The cohort comprised around 690 healthy bone marrow donors. Cohort members were all nominally healthy when sampled, although unrecorded immune exposures were likely present. The donor was CMV seronegative and belonged to the group of over 350 seronegative cohort members. A peripheral blood sample was provided by each donor, and peripheral blood mononuclear cells were used for TCR beta sequencing. The Qiagen DNeasy Blood Extraction Kit was used to extract genomic DNA from the blood cell samples. Trimming costs V 2 bases and J 0 bases, and their ends lie 10 bases apart. As encoded in the germline V gene, CDR1 is KGHSH while CDR2 is LQKENI. The CDR3 runs 15 amino acids, cysteine and phenylalanine included. Of all the DNA, just the CDR3 is kept, 45 bases in frame from base 1.

The sequencing sample was made of PBMCs. The source of this sequence is a girl aged 2-10 years in good health and CMV-seronegative. The rearranged segments are TRBV18 and TRBJ1-2, with no confidently assigned D gene. This receptor has the CDR3 CASSPVQAANYGYTF. In nucleotides, the sequence is TGTGCCAGCTCACCAGTTCAGGCAGCTAACTATGGCTACACCTTC.